The entry below gives a single TCR beta chain sequence along with its context. The antigen is not known. Germline V gene sequence: CDR1 MNHNS, CDR2 SASEGT. The V end lost 5 bases, the J end lost 1 base, and 8 bases lay between the germline ends. This CDR3 region has 13 residues. The data derive from a study of graft-versus-host responses after intestinal transplantation. In the study overall: Transplants were multivisceral, liver-intestinal, or isolated intestinal. Induction using anti-thymocyte globulin, followed by tacrolimus and steroids for roughly 3 years, was given to all recipients. Study-wide results and limits: With peak circulating GvH clone levels came an association with early post-transplant HvG declines. High graft-versus-host to host-versus-graft clonal ratios were seen in allografts of patients with graft-donor T cell macrochimerism.

Using immunoSEQ multiplex PCR, the repertoire was profiled, and TCRdb retains in-frame clones only, with some absent. In the table there are about 50,000 clones, about 93% of which are singletons. The specimen comprised unstimulated CD4+ T cells sorted from spleen or lymph node cells, sampled before transplant. This sequence was found in a human donor who was the organ donor for an intestinal transplant. The chain couples TRBV6-1 to TRBJ1-1; D may be TRBD1 (6 bases). This CDR3 is CASSLGQNTEAFF. In DNA form, the CDR3 reads TGTGCCAGCAGTCTGGGACAGAACACTGAAGCTTTCTTT.